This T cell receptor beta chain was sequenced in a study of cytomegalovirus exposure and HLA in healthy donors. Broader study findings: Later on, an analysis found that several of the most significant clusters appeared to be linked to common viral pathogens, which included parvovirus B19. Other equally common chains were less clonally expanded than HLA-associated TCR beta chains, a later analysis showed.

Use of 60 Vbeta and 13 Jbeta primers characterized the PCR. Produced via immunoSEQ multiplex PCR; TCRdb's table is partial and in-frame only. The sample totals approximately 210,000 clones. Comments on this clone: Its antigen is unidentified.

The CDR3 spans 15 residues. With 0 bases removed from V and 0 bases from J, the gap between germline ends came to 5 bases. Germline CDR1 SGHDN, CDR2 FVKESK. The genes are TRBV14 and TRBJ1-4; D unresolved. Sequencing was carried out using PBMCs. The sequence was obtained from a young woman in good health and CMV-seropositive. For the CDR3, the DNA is TGTGCCAGCAGCCAAGAATCAGCAACTAATGAAAAACTGTTTTTT. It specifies CASSQESATNEKLFF.